This T cell receptor beta chain was identified in a study of blood T cell repertoires in COVID-19. About the research overall: Whether acute or convalescent, the COVID-19 samples came from the United States, Italy and Spain.

The CDR3 sequence is 13 residues long. The germline gives CDR1 MNHEY, CDR2 SVGEGT. The V gene end was trimmed by 6 bases and the J gene end by 9 bases; junction bases not matched to a gene: 8. Per the study methods: Amplified reference gene primers provided the basis for estimating nucleated cell counts. The repertoire was sequenced with immunoSEQ multiplex PCR; TCRdb's copy has only in-frame clones and lacks some. That table gives V, J and clone size, and the DNA gave D and trimming. The table records around 15,000 clones, more than 65% of them present only once. The genes are TRBV6-2 or TRBV6-3 and TRBJ2-1; TRBD2 aligns across 7 bases. This sequence originates from a woman aged 70-85 years with active COVID-19. Specimen: peripheral blood. In DNA form, the CDR3 reads TGTGCCAGCAGCGGGGAGAGGGAGGGTGAGCAGTTCTTC. It is translated as CASSGEREGEQFF.